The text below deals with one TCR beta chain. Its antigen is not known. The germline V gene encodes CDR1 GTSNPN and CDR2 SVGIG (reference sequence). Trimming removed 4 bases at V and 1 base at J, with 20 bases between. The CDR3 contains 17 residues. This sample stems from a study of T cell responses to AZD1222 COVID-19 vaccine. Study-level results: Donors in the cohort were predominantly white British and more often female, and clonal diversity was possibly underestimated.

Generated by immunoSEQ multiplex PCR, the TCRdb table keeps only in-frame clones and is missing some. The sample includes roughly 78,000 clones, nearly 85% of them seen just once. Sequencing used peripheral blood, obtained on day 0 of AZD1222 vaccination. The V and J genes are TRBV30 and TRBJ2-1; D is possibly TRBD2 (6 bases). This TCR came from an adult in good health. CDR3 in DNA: TGTGCCTGGACCCGGGTATTGGCGGGGATTTCCTACAATGAGCAGTTCTTC. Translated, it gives CAWTRVLAGISYNEQFF. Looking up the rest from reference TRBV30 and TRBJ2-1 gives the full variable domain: SQTIHQWPATLVQPVGSPLSLECTVEGTSNPNLYWYRQAAGRGLQLLFYSVGIGQISSEVPQNLSASRPQDRQFILSSKKLLLSDSGFYLCAWTRVLAGISYNEQFFGPGTRLTVL.